Below are 6 T cell receptor beta chains sequenced from a single sample in a study of shared clonotypes between healthy human individuals. Generated by immunoSEQ multiplex PCR, the TCRdb table keeps only in-frame clones and is missing some. The top ten clones hold around 0.4% of a sample with roughly 2.2 million clones, just over 90% of them seen once. Sequenced material: naive CD4+ T cells from PBMCs. Subset indicated: CD45RA+ positively selected. The receptor source for this set is a man aged 18 to 29 in good health. Some clones in this sample may be carry-over from other donors' samples.

The V call is TRBV5-1, the J call TRBJ2-4, with D possibly TRBD2 on 6 matching bases. The germline gives CDR1 SGHRS, CDR2 YFSETQ. CDR3 size: 16 residues. Between the trimmed V and J ends, which lost 1 base and 2 bases, there was a span of 13 bases. The DNA of the CDR3 is TGCGCCAGCAGCTTGAGTCTAGGGAGGCCCAAAAACATTCAGTACTTC. Residues: CASSLSLGRPKNIQYF.

The chain joins TRBV7-8 to TRBJ2-3; a weak D match, TRBD2 (5 bases). CDR3 length equals 14 residues. The V gene lost 5 bases and the J gene lost 4 bases, with 13 bases spanning the gap. Germline-derived CDR1 and CDR2 are SGHVS and FQNEAQ. The CDR3 coding sequence is TGTGCCAGCAGCGAACTCCTTAGCGCAGATACGCAGTATTTT. Translating it yields CASSELLSADTQYF.

This clone was seen just once. The rearrangement links TRBV19 to TRBJ1-5, with a possible D match to TRBD1 (6 bases). This CDR3 contains 14 residues. V lost 5 bases and J lost 8, with 16 bases in between. Germline V gene lookup returns CDR1 LNHDA and CDR2 SQIVND (reference sequence). As DNA, the CDR3 is TGTGCCAGTAGTCCTCGGTACAGGGCCGAGCCCCAGCATTTT. As protein: CASSPRYRAEPQHF.

The CDR3 sequence: CASSQIQAGVPYEQYF. CDR3 DNA sequence: TGTGCCAGCAGCCAAATCCAAGCAGGGGTTCCCTACGAGCAGTACTTC. The chain uses TRBV4-2 and TRBJ2-7; TRBD1 might be the D (6 bases). V lost 2 bases, J lost 2 bases, and 16 bases lay in between. This CDR3 spans 16 amino acids. Per germline, CDR1 LGHNA and CDR2 YNFKEQ.

The chain recombines TRBV4-3 with TRBJ2-1, with TRBD1 matching 7 bases. The CDR3 is 16 residues long. V shed 1 base and J 7 bases; nucleotides not matched to a gene: 10. The V gene's germline CDR1 is LGHNA and CDR2 YSLEER. The CDR3 loop is CASSQAGQAKWNEQFF. In nucleotides, the CDR3 is TGCGCCAGCAGCCAAGCCGGACAGGCGAAATGGAATGAGCAGTTCTTC.

This clone was seen once. This chain links TRBV6-1 with TRBJ1-2; 9 bases line up with TRBD1. V was pared by 2 bases and J by 6 bases, with 1 base of the junction left unmatched. The CDR3 loop spans 13 amino acids. CDR1 and CDR2 from the germline V gene are MNHNS and SASEGT. The CDR3 loop reads CASSEWTGDGYTF. For the CDR3, the DNA is TGTGCCAGCAGTGAATGGACAGGGGATGGCTACACCTTC.